A selection of T cell receptor beta chains follows, all from one sample in a study of blood T cell repertoires in COVID-19. Clones were sequenced by immunoSEQ multiplex PCR, and TCRdb holds only the in-frame ones, with some missing. The sample has approximately 200,000 clones, 94% seen once; the top ten hold 0.76%. Sequencing was performed on peripheral blood. All receptors come from a man aged 25 to 45 with COVID-19, enrolled during active disease. CDR3s include the opening cysteine and the closing phenylalanine or tryptophan. A D gene is named only where the DNA matches it firmly. Clone size is shown for a subset of rows, as once, few, many or a class of expanded clone.

TRBD1	-	TRBV4-1	TRBJ2-7	TGCGCCAGCAGCCCGGGACAGGGGGCTTACGAGCAGTACTTC	CASSPGQGAYEQYF
TRBD1	-	TRBV7-9	TRBJ2-5	TGTGCCAGCAGTTCACCGGGACAGGGGAAAGAGACCCAGTACTTC	CASSSPGQGKETQYF
-	-	TRBV6-5	TRBJ1-2	TGTGCCAGCAGTTACGAACTAGGGGGCTATGGCTACACCTTC	CASSYELGGYGYTF
TRBD1	-	TRBV7-2	TRBJ1-1	TGTGCCAGCAGCCACAACGAAGATGACAGGGATGGAGCTTTCTTT	CASSHNEDDRDGAFF
-	-	TRBV27	TRBJ1-5	TGTGCCAGCAGCCGCGGGGGGGGGCCTCAGCCCCAGCATTTT	CASSRGGGPQPQHF
-	-	TRBV19	TRBJ1-1	TGTGCCAGTAGACTCGGGGGGGGACGGGGCTTCAACACTGAAGCTTTCTTT	CASRLGGGRGFNTEAFF
-	-	TRBV2	TRBJ1-4	TGTGCCAGGTCAAGGGGCTCGGCAGGAACTAATGAAAAACTGTTTTTT	CARSRGSAGTNEKLFF
-	-	TRBV7-2	TRBJ1-2	TGTGCCAGCAGCTTCTCCAGCTATGGCTACACCTTC	CASSFSSYGYTF
TRBD1	-	TRBV2	TRBJ2-7	TGTGCCAGCACACCGGGACAGGAGCCCTACGAGCAGTACTTC	CASTPGQEPYEQYF
-	-	TRBV6-5	TRBJ1-3	TGTGCCAGCAGTTACAAGCTGGGACACGGAAACACCATATATTTT	CASSYKLGHGNTIYF
-	-	TRBV10-3	TRBJ1-1	TGTGCCACCTGCGGGGGTATGAACACTGAAGCTTTCTTT	CATCGGMNTEAFF
-	-	TRBV15	TRBJ2-7	TGTGCCACCAGCAGAGCGGACAGCCCCTACGAGCAGTACTTC	CATSRADSPYEQYF
-	-	TRBV6-5	TRBJ1-5	TGTGCCAGCAGTACAACCGGGGGGAGCAATCAGCCCCAGCATTTT	CASSTTGGSNQPQHF
-	-	TRBV18	TRBJ2-5	TGTGCCAGCTCACCCACGGGGGGCGAGACCCAGTACTTC	CASSPTGGETQYF
TRBD2	-	TRBV11-2	TRBJ2-3	TGTGCCAGCAGCCCTCATATGGGCGGGGGGGGAGATACGCAGTATTTT	CASSPHMGGGGDTQYF
-	-	TRBV6-1	TRBJ1-1	TGTGCCAGCAGTGAGACAGGACAACCTTGGAACACTGAAGCTTTCTTT	CASSETGQPWNTEAFF
TRBD1	-	TRBV7-9	TRBJ1-1	TGTGCCAGCACTCCTGGACAGGGGACTGAAGCTTTCTTT	CASTPGQGTEAFF
-	-	TRBV4-1	TRBJ1-1	TGCGCCAGCAGCCAAGAGGGGGCGGGCCGGCCTGAAGCTTTCTTT	CASSQEGAGRPEAFF
-	-	TRBV6-5	TRBJ2-1	TGTGCCAGCAGTCTGACGGCGGATGAGCAGTTCTTC	CASSLTADEQFF
-	-	TRBV9	TRBJ2-5	TGTGCCAGCAGCCCCCTCGTGACGGGACAAGAGACCCAGTACTTC	CASSPLVTGQETQYF
-	-	TRBV18	TRBJ2-5	TGTGCCAGCTCCCCTTACCAAGAGACCCAGTACTTC	CASSPYQETQYF
TRBD2	-	TRBV4-2	TRBJ2-1	TGTGCCAGCAGCCAAGGACTAGCGGGGGGGCGGAATGAGCAGTTCTTC	CASSQGLAGGRNEQFF
TRBD1	-	TRBV30	TRBJ1-6	TGTGCCTGGAGTGTCAAAGGGACAGGGGGTTCTTCACCCCTCCACTTT	CAWSVKGTGGSSPLHF
-	-	TRBV7-6	TRBJ1-5	TGTGCCAGCAGCTTTCAGGGGCCAGGTCAGCCCCAGCATTTT	CASSFQGPGQPQHF
TRBD1	-	TRBV11-2	TRBJ2-7	TGTGCCAGCACCCAAACCCGGGACAGTTCCTACGAGCAGTACTTC	CASTQTRDSSYEQYF
TRBD1	-	TRBV5-1	TRBJ1-2	TGCGCCAGCAGCCGGGACAGGGATATTGGCTACACCTTC	CASSRDRDIGYTF
-	-	TRBV19	TRBJ1-2	TGTGCCAGTAGTGGGAACAGGGAATTCCATGGCTACACCTTC	CASSGNREFHGYTF
-	-	TRBV12-3/TRBV12-4	TRBJ2-2	TGTGCCAGCAGTTTAGCGAGTTTCGGGGAGCTGTTTTTT	CASSLASFGELFF
-	-	TRBV6-4	TRBJ1-5	TGTGCCAGCAGTGATGATTTGGGAGCCGGGCCCCAGCATTTT	CASSDDLGAGPQHF
-	-	TRBV2	TRBJ1-2	TGTGCCAGCACGGAAGGCAGAGGGGGTCCTGGCTACACCTTC	CASTEGRGGPGYTF
TRBD1	-	TRBV7-2	TRBJ1-5	TGTGCCAGCAGCCGCCGGACAGGGGGTGGGAATCAGCCCCAGCATTTT	CASSRRTGGGNQPQHF
-	once	TRBV3-1/TRBV3-2	TRBJ2-7	TGTGCCAGCAGCCAAGGTCCTCTCTCCTACGAGCAGTACTTC	CASSQGPLSYEQYF
-	-	TRBV10-1	TRBJ2-3	TGCGCCAGCAGTGAAGGGGCGAGGAACACAGATACGCAGTATTTT	CASSEGARNTDTQYF
TRBD1	-	TRBV18	TRBJ1-5	TGTGCCAGCTCACCCCCGGGACAGTCAACGCAGCCCCAGCATTTT	CASSPPGQSTQPQHF